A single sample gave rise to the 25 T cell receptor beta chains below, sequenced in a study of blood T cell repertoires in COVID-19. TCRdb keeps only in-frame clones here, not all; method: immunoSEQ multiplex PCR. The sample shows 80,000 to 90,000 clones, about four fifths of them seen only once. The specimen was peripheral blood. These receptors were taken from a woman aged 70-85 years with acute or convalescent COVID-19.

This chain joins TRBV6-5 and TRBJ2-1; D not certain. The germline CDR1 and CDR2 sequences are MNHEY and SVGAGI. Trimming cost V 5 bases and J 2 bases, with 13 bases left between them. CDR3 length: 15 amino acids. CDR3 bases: TGTGCCAGCAGTCCCGACTGGTCGACCTACAATGAGCAGTTCTTC. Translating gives CASSPDWSTYNEQFF.

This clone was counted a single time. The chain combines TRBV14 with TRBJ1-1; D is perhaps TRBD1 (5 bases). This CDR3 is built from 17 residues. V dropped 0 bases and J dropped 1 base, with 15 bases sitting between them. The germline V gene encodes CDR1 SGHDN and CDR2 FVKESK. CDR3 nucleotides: TGTGCCAGCAGCCAAGATATCTGGGGCGGGAGGAACACTGAAGCTTTCTTT. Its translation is CASSQDIWGGRNTEAFF.

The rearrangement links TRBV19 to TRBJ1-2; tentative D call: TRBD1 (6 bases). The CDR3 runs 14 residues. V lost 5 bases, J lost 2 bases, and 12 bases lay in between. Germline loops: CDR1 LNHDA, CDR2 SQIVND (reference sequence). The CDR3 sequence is CASSVRQANYGYTF. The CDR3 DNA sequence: TGTGCCAGTAGTGTCCGACAGGCCAACTATGGCTACACCTTC.

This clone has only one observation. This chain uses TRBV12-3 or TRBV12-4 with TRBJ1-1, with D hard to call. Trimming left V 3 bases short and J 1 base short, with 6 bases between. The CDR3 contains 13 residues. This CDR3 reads CASSFSGNTEAFF. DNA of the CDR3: TGTGCCAGCAGTTTCTCGGGGAACACTGAAGCTTTCTTT.

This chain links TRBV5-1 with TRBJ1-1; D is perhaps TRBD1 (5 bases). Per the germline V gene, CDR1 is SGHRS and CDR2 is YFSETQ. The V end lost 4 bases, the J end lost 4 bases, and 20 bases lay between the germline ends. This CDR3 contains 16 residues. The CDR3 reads CASSIRDGGGTTEAFF. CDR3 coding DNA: TGCGCCAGCAGCATCCGGGACGGCGGGGGGACCACTGAAGCTTTCTTT.

CDR3 loop: CASSFTGFPEAFF. DNA of the CDR3: TGTGCCAGCTCGTTTACAGGGTTCCCTGAAGCTTTCTTT. This chain connects TRBV18 to TRBJ1-1; a possible D gene is TRBD1 (6 bases). CDR1 and CDR2 from the germline V gene are KGHSH and LQKENI. This CDR3 has 13 amino acids. Trimming cost V 6 bases and J 6 bases, with 14 bases left between them.

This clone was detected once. CDR3 region: CASSQAGTGVPYEQYF. CDR3 DNA sequence: TGTGCCAGCAGCCAAGCCGGGACAGGGGTCCCCTACGAGCAGTACTTC. V is TRBV3-1 (or the pseudogene TRBV3-2) and J is TRBJ2-7; 10 bases fit TRBD1. The CDR3 extends over 16 amino acids. V was clipped by 1 base and J by 2 bases; unmatched bases: 5. CDR1 and CDR2 (germline): LGHDT, YNNKEL (reference sequence).

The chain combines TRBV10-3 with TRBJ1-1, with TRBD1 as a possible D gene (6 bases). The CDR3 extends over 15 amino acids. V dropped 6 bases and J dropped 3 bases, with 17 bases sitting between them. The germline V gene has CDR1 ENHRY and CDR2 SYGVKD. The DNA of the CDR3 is TGTGCCATCAGCCCTCTAGGGGGGGAGTACACTGAAGCTTTCTTT. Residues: CAISPLGGEYTEAFF.

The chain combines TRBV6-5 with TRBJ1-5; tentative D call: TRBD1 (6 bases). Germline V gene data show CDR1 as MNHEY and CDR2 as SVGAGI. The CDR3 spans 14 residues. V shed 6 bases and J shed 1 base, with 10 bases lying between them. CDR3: CASSPRGSNQPQHF. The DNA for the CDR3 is TGTGCCAGCAGCCCCAGGGGCAGCAATCAGCCCCAGCATTTT.

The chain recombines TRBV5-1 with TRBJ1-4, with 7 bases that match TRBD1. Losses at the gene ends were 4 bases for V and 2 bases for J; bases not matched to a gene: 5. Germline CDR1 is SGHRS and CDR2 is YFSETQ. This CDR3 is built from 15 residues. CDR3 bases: TGCGCCAGCAGCCAGGGGGTTACTACTAATGAAAAACTGTTTTTT. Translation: CASSQGVTTNEKLFF.

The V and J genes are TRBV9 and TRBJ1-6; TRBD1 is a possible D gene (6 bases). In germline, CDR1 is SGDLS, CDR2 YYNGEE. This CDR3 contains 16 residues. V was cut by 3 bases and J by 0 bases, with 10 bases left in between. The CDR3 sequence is CASSEGGSSYNSPLHF. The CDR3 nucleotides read TGTGCCAGCAGCGAGGGGGGGAGCTCCTATAATTCACCCCTCCACTTT. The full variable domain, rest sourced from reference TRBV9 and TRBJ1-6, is DSGVTQTPKHLITATGQRVTLRCSPRSGDLSVYWYQQSLDQGLQFLIQYYNGEERAKGNILERFSAQQFPDLHSELNLSSLELGDSALYFCASSEGGSSYNSPLHFGNGTRLTVT.

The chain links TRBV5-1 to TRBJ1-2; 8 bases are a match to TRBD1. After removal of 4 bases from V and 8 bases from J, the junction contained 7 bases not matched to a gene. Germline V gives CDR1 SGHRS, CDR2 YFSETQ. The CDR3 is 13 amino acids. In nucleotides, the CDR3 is TGCGCCAGCAGCCACGGACAGGGCGAAGGCTACACCTTC. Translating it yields CASSHGQGEGYTF.

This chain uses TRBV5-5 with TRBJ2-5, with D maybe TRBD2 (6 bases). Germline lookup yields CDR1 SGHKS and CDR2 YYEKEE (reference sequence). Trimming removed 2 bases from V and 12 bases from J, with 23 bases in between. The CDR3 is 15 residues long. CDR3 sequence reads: CASSFLVDRWASEYF. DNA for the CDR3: TGTGCCAGCAGCTTCTTGGTGGACCGGTGGGCTAGCGAGTACTTC.

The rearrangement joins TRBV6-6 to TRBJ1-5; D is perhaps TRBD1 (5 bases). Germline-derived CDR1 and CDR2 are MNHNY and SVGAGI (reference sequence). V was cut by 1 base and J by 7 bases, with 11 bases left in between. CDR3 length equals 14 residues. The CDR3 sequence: CASSYFQGRQPQHF. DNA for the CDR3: TGTGCCAGCAGTTACTTTCAGGGTCGGCAGCCCCAGCATTTT.

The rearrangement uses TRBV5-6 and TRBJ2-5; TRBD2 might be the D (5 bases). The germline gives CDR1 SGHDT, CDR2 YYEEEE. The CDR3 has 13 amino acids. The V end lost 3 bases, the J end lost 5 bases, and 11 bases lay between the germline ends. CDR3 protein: CASSYSVSETQYF. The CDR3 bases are TGTGCCAGCAGCTATAGCGTCTCGGAGACCCAGTACTTC.

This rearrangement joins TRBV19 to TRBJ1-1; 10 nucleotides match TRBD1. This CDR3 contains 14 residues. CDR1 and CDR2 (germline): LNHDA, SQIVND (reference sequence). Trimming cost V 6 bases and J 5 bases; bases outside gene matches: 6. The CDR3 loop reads CASRGWTGGTEAFF. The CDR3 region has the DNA TGTGCCAGTAGAGGGTGGACAGGGGGGACTGAAGCTTTCTTT. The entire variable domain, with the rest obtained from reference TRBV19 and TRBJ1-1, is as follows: DGGITQSPKYLFRKEGQNVTLSCEQNLNHDAMYWYRQDPGQGLRLIYYSQIVNDFQKGDIAEGYSVSREKKESFPLTVTSAQKNPTAFYLCASRGWTGGTEAFFGQGTRLTVV.

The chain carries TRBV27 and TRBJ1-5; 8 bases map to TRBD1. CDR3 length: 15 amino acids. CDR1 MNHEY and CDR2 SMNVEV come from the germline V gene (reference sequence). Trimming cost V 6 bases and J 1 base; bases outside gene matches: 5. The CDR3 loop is CASSPDRESNQPQHF. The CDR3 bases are TGTGCCAGCAGCCCGGACAGGGAAAGCAATCAGCCCCAGCATTTT.

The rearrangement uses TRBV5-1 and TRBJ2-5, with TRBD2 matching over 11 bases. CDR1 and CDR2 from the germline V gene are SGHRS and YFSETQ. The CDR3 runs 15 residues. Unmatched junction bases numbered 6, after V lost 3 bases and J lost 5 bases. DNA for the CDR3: TGCGCCAGCAGCTCGACCCGGACTAGCGGGGAGACCCAGTACTTC. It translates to CASSSTRTSGETQYF.

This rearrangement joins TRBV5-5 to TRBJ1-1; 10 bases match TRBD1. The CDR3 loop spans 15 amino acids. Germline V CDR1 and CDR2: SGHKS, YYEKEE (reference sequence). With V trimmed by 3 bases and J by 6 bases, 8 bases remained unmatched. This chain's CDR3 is CASSYFDRGQSEAFF. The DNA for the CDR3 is TGTGCCAGCAGCTACTTTGACAGGGGGCAGTCTGAAGCTTTCTTT. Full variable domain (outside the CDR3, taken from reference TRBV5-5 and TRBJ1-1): DAGVTQSPTHLIKTRGQQVTLRCSPISGHKSVSWYQQVLGQGPQFIFQYYEKEERGRGNFPDRFSARQFPNYSSELNVNALLLGDSALYLCASSYFDRGQSEAFFGQGTRLTVV.

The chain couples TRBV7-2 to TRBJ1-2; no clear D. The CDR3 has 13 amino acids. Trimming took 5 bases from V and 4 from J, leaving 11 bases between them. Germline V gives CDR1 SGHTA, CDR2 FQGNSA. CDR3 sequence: CASSVGFGYGYTF. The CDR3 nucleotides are TGTGCCAGCAGCGTCGGGTTTGGCTATGGCTACACCTTC.

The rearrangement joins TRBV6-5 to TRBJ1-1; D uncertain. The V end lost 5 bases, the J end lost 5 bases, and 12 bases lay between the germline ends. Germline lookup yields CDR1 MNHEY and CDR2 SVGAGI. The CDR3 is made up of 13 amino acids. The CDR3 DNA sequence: TGTGCCAGCAGTCAGGTACGGGAAACTGAAGCTTTCTTT. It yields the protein CASSQVRETEAFF.

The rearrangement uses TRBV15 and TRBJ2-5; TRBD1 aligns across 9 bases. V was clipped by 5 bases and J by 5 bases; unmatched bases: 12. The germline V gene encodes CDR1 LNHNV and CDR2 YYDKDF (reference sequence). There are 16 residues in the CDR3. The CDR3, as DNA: TGTGCCACCAGCTTTCCCCCGGGACAGGGATTGGAGACCCAGTACTTC. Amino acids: CATSFPPGQGLETQYF.

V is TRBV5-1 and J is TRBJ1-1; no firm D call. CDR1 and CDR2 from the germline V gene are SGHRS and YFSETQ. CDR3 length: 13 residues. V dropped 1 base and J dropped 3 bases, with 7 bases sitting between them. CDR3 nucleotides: TGCGCCAGCAGCTTGTGGGCAGACACTGAAGCTTTCTTT. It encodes CASSLWADTEAFF.

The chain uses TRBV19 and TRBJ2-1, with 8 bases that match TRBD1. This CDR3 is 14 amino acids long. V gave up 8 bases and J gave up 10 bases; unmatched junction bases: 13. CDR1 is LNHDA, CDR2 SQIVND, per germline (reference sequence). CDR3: CASHTQGAVGEQFF. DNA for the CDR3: TGTGCCAGTCATACTCAGGGGGCGGTAGGCGAGCAGTTCTTC.

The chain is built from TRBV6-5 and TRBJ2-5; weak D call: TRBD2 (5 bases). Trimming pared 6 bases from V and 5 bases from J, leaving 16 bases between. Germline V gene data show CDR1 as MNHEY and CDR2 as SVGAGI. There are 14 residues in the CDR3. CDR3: CASSPPGSVETQYF. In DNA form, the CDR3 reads TGTGCCAGCAGCCCCCCGGGGTCCGTGGAGACCCAGTACTTC.